The present TCR beta chain was sequenced within a study of blood T cell repertoires in COVID-19. The wider study: The United States, Italy and Spain were the sources of the acute and convalescent COVID-19 samples. From T cells, B-cell-depleted T cells, or PBMCs came the material, which was cDNA or gDNA.

In the original processing: Using reference gene primer amplification, nucleated cell counts were estimated. Measured with immunoSEQ multiplex PCR; TCRdb has only the in-frame clones, and not every one. That table is the source of V, J and clone size, and D and trimming were worked out from the DNA. The data contain around 110,000 clones, about 90% of them singletons. This CDR3 spans 18 amino acids. J gave up 5 bases and V 0 bases, and 11 bases lay outside the gene matches. Per germline, CDR1 MNHEY and CDR2 SVGEGT. The chain uses TRBV6-2 or TRBV6-3 and TRBJ2-7, with TRBD2 matching 12 bases. Sequencing was performed on peripheral blood. The sequence was obtained from a woman in her 30s with acute or convalescent COVID-19. CDR3 nucleotides: TGTGCCAGCAGTTACTCGGCCTTACTAGCGGGAGGCGAGGACGAGCAGTACTTC. This sequence encodes CASSYSALLAGGEDEQYF.